Following are 24 T cell receptor beta chains from one sample sequenced in a study of OX40 agonist ivuxolimab in advanced cancers. Library creation used the immunoSEQ multiplex PCR assay. TCRdb took over this immuneACCESS table, retaining in-frame rearrangements with V and J assigned. Such tables are incomplete; in checked studies, under half of the missing clones stem from an unresolved V gene, and the remainder is unexplained. The table for this sample lists 60,000 to 85,000 clones; about 88% of them were counted only once. The ten most abundant clones make up around 4.1% of the sample. Sequences were derived from CD4+ or CD8+ T cells sorted from blood, sampled in a trial of the OX40 agonist ivuxolimab. These receptors originate from an adult with an advanced solid tumor such as melanoma, head and neck, liver or kidney cancer.

The CDR3 DNA sequence: TGTGCCAGCAGTCTGGATGGGCGGGATACGCAGTATTTT. The encoded protein is CASSLDGRDTQYF. The chain combines TRBV25-1 with TRBJ2-3; D not certain. V lost 5 bases and J 6 bases, leaving 12 bases between the germline ends. The CDR3 length is 13 residues. Germline V gene sequence: CDR1 MGHDK, CDR2 SYGVNS. The full variable domain, with the rest looked up from reference TRBV25-1 and TRBJ2-3, is EADIYQTPRYLVIGTGKKITLECSQTMGHDKMYWYQQDPGMELHLIHYSYGVNSTEKGDLSSESTVSRIRTEHFPLTLESARPSHTSQYLCASSLDGRDTQYFGPGTRLTVL.

This chain uses TRBV6-1 with TRBJ2-7; the match to TRBD2 covers 10 bases. CDR1 MNHNS and CDR2 SASEGT come from the germline V gene. With 7 bases clipped from V and 4 bases from J, the junction kept 10 bases outside the gene matches. This CDR3 has 15 amino acids. The CDR3 sequence: CASIPLAGASYEQYF. In DNA, the CDR3 is TGTGCCAGCATCCCTCTAGCGGGAGCCTCGTACGAGCAGTACTTC.

This clone was seen once. The chain carries TRBV28 and TRBJ2-2; TRBD2 aligns across 10 bases. The CDR3 is 18 residues long. From germline, CDR1 is MDHEN and CDR2 SYDVKM. The V gene end was trimmed by 3 bases and the J gene end by 5 bases; junction bases not matched to a gene: 12. CDR3 nucleotide sequence: TGTGCCAGCAGTTTTCCTGGACTAGCGGAGGGGTCGACCGGGGAGCTGTTTTTT. It specifies CASSFPGLAEGSTGELFF. Drawing the rest from reference TRBV28 and TRBJ2-2, the complete variable domain is DVKVTQSSRYLVKRTGEKVFLECVQDMDHENMFWYRQDPGLGLRLIYFSYDVKMKEKGDIPEGYSVSREKKERFSLILESASTNQTSMYLCASSFPGLAEGSTGELFFGEGSRLTVL.

V and J are TRBV7-2 and TRBJ2-7; 7 nucleotides align to TRBD1. The germline V gene has CDR1 SGHTA and CDR2 FQGNSA. The length of the CDR3 is 16 residues. The trim removed 0 bases at V and 2 bases at J, leaving 7 bases unmatched. CDR3: CASSLAYRGQPYEQYF. CDR3 DNA: TGTGCCAGCAGCTTAGCCTACCGGGGACAGCCCTACGAGCAGTACTTC.

This clone was detected only a few times. The chain joins TRBV19 to TRBJ2-3, with TRBD2 identical over 12 bases. CDR3 length equals 15 residues. V shed 4 bases and J 8 bases; nucleotides not matched to a gene: 7. The germline gives CDR1 LNHDA, CDR2 SQIVND (reference sequence). In DNA, the CDR3 is TGTGCCAGTAGTAATCTAGCGGGAGGGCGGGGTACGCAGTATTTT. This encodes CASSNLAGGRGTQYF.

The table lists this clone with a count of one. The J gene is TRBJ2-4, the V gene TRBV19, with a weak D call TRBD1 (5 bases). CDR1 and CDR2 (germline): LNHDA, SQIVND (reference sequence). Between the trimmed V and J ends, which lost 6 bases and 9 bases, there was a span of 15 bases. This CDR3 is built from 13 residues. CDR3 sequence: CASSPTVQGIQYF. CDR3 bases: TGTGCCAGTAGCCCCACAGTGCAGGGCATTCAGTACTTC. Combining the CDR3 with reference TRBV19 and TRBJ2-4 gives the whole variable domain DGGITQSPKYLFRKEGQNVTLSCEQNLNHDAMYWYRQDPGQGLRLIYYSQIVNDFQKGDIAEGYSVSREKKESFPLTVTSAQKNPTAFYLCASSPTVQGIQYFGAGTRLSVL.

This clone has just a few counts. The CDR3, as DNA: TGTGCCAGCAGCTCGACCACGGGGGGTTACGAGCAGTACTTC. This codes for CASSSTTGGYEQYF. The V call is TRBV7-9, the J call TRBJ2-7; 7 nucleotides match TRBD2. Per germline, CDR1 SEHNR and CDR2 FQNEAQ (reference sequence). V dropped 4 bases and J dropped 4; count of bases not matched to a gene: 7. This CDR3 contains 14 residues.

The rearrangement links TRBV2 to TRBJ2-5, with 11 positions matching TRBD2. Per the germline V gene, CDR1 is SNHLY and CDR2 is FYNNEI. This CDR3 has 15 amino acids. Trimming took 5 bases from V and 7 from J; bases not matched to a gene: 9. DNA of the CDR3: TGTGCCAGCAGTCCCGGGACTAGCGGAGTTAGGACCCAGTACTTC. It translates to CASSPGTSGVRTQYF.

The gene calls are TRBV21-1 and TRBJ2-3; TRBD2, the table's D call, lacks a check against the DNA. TRBV21-1 represents a pseudogene. This CDR3 has 14 residues. The CDR3 region has the DNA TGTGCCAGCAGCAAAGCGCAGGCTAGCAGTACGCAGTATTTT. This encodes CASSKAQASSTQYF.

The V gene is TRBV28, the J gene TRBJ1-5; D is ambiguous. The ends were cut back, 5 bases at V and 4 bases at J, with 3 bases in the middle. The CDR3 extends over 11 amino acids. Germline V gives CDR1 MDHEN, CDR2 SYDVKM. The CDR3 DNA reads as TGTGCCAGCAGTCTTAATCAGCCCCAGCATTTT. It encodes CASSLNQPQHF.

The gene calls are TRBV28 and TRBJ1-2; 7 positions agree with TRBD1. Germline lookup yields CDR1 MDHEN and CDR2 SYDVKM. The CDR3 spans 14 residues. After removal of 10 bases from V and 1 base from J, the junction contained 9 bases not matched to a gene. The CDR3 loop reads CATNTGVYNYGYTF. DNA of the CDR3: TGTGCCACCAATACAGGGGTCTATAACTATGGCTACACCTTC.

This rearrangement joins TRBV27 to TRBJ2-7; either TRBD1 or TRBD2 may fit D (5 bases each). The CDR3 runs 14 residues. The V gene lost 10 bases and the J gene lost 0 bases, with 16 bases spanning the gap. CDR1 and CDR2 (germline): MNHEY, SMNVEV (reference sequence). The CDR3 loop is CATTRDQSSYEQYF. CDR3 nucleotides: TGTGCCACTACCCGGGACCAGAGCTCCTACGAGCAGTACTTC.

The chain is built from TRBV7-7 and TRBJ2-5, with D perhaps TRBD2 (6 bases). Trimming shortened V by 5 bases and J by 4 bases, and 11 bases separated the two germline ends. Germline CDR1 is SSHAT and CDR2 is FNYEAQ (reference sequence). The CDR3 totals 13 residues. CDR3 sequence (DNA): TGTGCCAGCAGCGCGGGATCGCTAGAGACCCAGTACTTC. Translated: CASSAGSLETQYF.

This chain connects TRBV20-1 to TRBJ1-1; D gene uncertain. The CDR3 spans 11 residues. V was pared by 6 bases and J by 6 bases, with 11 bases between. CDR1 is DFQATT, CDR2 SNEGSKA, per germline (reference sequence). This CDR3 reads CSAPGRAEAFF. In DNA, the CDR3 is TGCAGTGCACCGGGGAGGGCTGAAGCTTTCTTT.

The chain employs TRBV4-1 and TRBJ1-4; D is undetermined. V was cut by 5 bases and J by 8 bases, with 18 bases left in between. The V gene's germline CDR1 is MGHRA and CDR2 YSYEKL. The CDR3 spans 15 residues. Here the CDR3 reads CASSAFTLEGEKLFF. The CDR3 nucleotides read TGCGCCAGCAGCGCCTTTACACTAGAAGGGGAAAAACTGTTTTTT.

This chain uses TRBV5-1 with TRBJ2-3; 12 bases fit TRBD2. In germline, CDR1 is SGHRS, CDR2 YFSETQ. After removal of 8 bases from V and 5 bases from J, the junction contained 6 bases not matched to a gene. The CDR3 is 14 amino acids. This CDR3 reads CARRTSGKKDTQYF. The CDR3 DNA reads as TGCGCCAGGAGGACTAGCGGGAAGAAAGATACGCAGTATTTT. Combining the CDR3 with reference TRBV5-1 and TRBJ2-3 gives the whole variable domain KAGVTQTPRYLIKTRGQQVTLSCSPISGHRSVSWYQQTPGQGLQFLFEYFSETQRNKGNFPGRFSGRQFSNSRSEMNVSTLELGDSALYLCARRTSGKKDTQYFGPGTRLTVL.

This chain's CDR3 is CASSEMGQYNEQFF. DNA of the CDR3: TGTGCCAGCAGTGAAATGGGACAGTACAATGAGCAGTTCTTC. The V and J genes are TRBV6-1 and TRBJ2-1; TRBD1 matches at 7 bases. CDR3 length: 14 residues. CDR1 is MNHNS, CDR2 SASEGT, per germline. The ends lost 2 bases at V and 4 bases at J; junction bases unmatched: 2.

The CDR3 sequence is CASSLDGLMGQETQYF. The CDR3, as DNA: TGTGCCAGCAGCTTAGATGGGCTGATGGGACAAGAGACCCAGTACTTC. The V gene is TRBV7-2, the J gene TRBJ2-5; no reliable D call. The CDR3 length is 16 residues. Germline-derived CDR1 and CDR2 are SGHTA and FQGNSA. V was cut by 1 base and J by 2 bases, with 14 bases left in between. Together with reference TRBV7-2 and TRBJ2-5, the CDR3 gives the full variable domain: GAGVSQSPSNKVTEKGKDVELRCDPISGHTALYWYRQSLGQGLEFLIYFQGNSAPDKSGLPSDRFSAERTGGSVSTLTIQRTQQEDSAVYLCASSLDGLMGQETQYFGPGTRLLVL.

The rearrangement uses TRBV5-1 and TRBJ2-3; D ambiguous. V was clipped by 0 bases and J by 2 bases, with 10 bases between them. Per the germline V gene, CDR1 is SGHRS and CDR2 is YFSETQ. The CDR3 is 15 amino acids. CDR3 in amino acids: CASSLAMAPTDTQYF. CDR3 coding DNA: TGCGCCAGCAGCTTGGCAATGGCGCCCACAGATACGCAGTATTTT.

The chain recombines TRBV5-5 with TRBJ2-3; TRBD2 matches 9 bases. The CDR3 sequence is 17 residues long. With 0 bases clipped from V and 1 base from J, the junction kept 6 bases outside the gene matches. Per the germline V gene, CDR1 is SGHKS and CDR2 is YYEKEE (reference sequence). The CDR3 protein is CASSLGNSGRGTDTQYF. CDR3 nucleotide sequence: TGTGCCAGCAGCTTGGGAAATAGCGGGAGAGGCACAGATACGCAGTATTTT.

This chain connects TRBV5-4 to TRBJ2-7; 15 nucleotides line up with TRBD2. Trimming took 4 bases from V and 4 from J; bases not matched to a gene: 3. Germline V gene data show CDR1 as SGHNT and CDR2 as YYREEE (reference sequence). This CDR3 has 15 residues. The CDR3 region has the DNA TGTGCCAGCAGCGCGGGACTAGCGGGAGGATACGAGCAGTACTTC. It encodes CASSAGLAGGYEQYF.

The J gene is TRBJ2-7, the V gene TRBV5-1; possible D gene TRBD1, 7 bases. Germline CDR1 is SGHRS and CDR2 is YFSETQ. Trimming removed 0 bases at V and 3 bases at J, with 13 bases between. The CDR3 runs 15 residues. The CDR3 sequence is CASSLAGGGLYEQYF. CDR3 coding DNA: TGCGCCAGCAGCTTGGCCGGAGGGGGCCTCTACGAGCAGTACTTC.

V and J are TRBV19 and TRBJ2-7, with D unclear. Trimming stripped 6 bases from V and 0 bases from J, with 9 bases between. The CDR3 length is 13 residues. CDR1 and CDR2 (germline): LNHDA, SQIVND (reference sequence). CDR3 nucleotide sequence: TGTGCCAGTAGAGGTGGGATCTCCTACGAGCAGTACTTC. Protein sequence: CASRGGISYEQYF.

The rearrangement joins TRBV5-5 to TRBJ1-4, with D possibly being TRBD1 (5 bases). This CDR3 is 15 amino acids long. Germline-derived CDR1 and CDR2 are SGHKS and YYEKEE (reference sequence). V dropped 3 bases and J dropped 7 bases, with 16 bases sitting between them. CDR3 amino acids: CASSSGQIRGEKLFF. The CDR3 nucleotides read TGTGCCAGCAGCTCGGGGCAAATTCGGGGTGAAAAACTGTTTTTT.